This TCR beta chain was captured in a study of molecular identifiers for immune sequencing clone quantification. As CD8+CD4-CCR7+CD45RA+ cells, naive CD8 T cells were sorted. Per the germline V gene, CDR1 is LNHNV and CDR2 is YYDKDF (reference sequence). V lost 5 bases and J 7 bases, leaving 14 bases between the germline ends. The CDR3 runs 14 residues. This clonotype was counted many times. TCRdb re-analysed the PCR reads in MiXCR, keeping a single row per CDR3 protein. Here the sample spans over 55,000 distinct CDR3 sequences, less than 20% being singletons. The chain links TRBV15 to TRBJ2-2; D is uncertain. What was sequenced was naive CD8+ T cells from blood, with Jurkat cell RNA spiked in. Subset in this sample: FACS-sorted CD8+CD4-CCR7+CD45RA+ naive T cells. This receptor was taken from a human donor in good health. Some libraries in this study had Jurkat cell RNA spiked in. The CDR3 protein is CATSATNPRGELFF. CDR3 coding DNA: TGTGCCACCAGCGCCACGAATCCCCGCGGGGAGCTGTTTTTT. Combining the CDR3 with reference TRBV15 and TRBJ2-2 gives the whole variable domain DAMVIQNPRYQVTQFGKPVTLSCSQTLNHNVMYWYQQKSSQAPKLLFHYYDKDFNNEADTPDNFQSRRPNTSFCFLDIRSPGLGDTAMYLCATSATNPRGELFFGEGSRLTVL.